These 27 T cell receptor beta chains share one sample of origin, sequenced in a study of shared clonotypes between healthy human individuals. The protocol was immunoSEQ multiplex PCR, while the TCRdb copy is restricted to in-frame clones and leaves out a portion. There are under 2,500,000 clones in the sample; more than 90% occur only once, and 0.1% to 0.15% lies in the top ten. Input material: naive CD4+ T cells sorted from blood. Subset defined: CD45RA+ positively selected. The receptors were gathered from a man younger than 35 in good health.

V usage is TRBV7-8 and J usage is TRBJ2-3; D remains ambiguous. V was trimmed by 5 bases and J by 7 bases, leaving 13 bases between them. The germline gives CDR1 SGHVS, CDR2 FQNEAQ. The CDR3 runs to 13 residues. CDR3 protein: CASSPRAENTQYF. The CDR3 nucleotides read TGTGCCAGCAGCCCCCGGGCGGAGAATACGCAGTATTTT.

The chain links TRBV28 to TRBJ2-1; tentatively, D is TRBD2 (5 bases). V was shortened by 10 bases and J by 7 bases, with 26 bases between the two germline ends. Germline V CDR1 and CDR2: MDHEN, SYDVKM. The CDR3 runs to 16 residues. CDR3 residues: CATLGSAGSKWNEQFF. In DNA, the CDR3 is TGTGCCACCTTGGGATCGGCGGGCTCCAAATGGAATGAGCAGTTCTTC.

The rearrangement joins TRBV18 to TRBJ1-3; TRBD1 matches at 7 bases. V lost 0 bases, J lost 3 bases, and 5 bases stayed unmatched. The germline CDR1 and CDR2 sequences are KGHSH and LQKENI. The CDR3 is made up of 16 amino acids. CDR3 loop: CASSPPAGGSGNTIYF. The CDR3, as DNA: TGTGCCAGCTCACCACCCGCAGGGGGGAGTGGAAACACCATATATTTT. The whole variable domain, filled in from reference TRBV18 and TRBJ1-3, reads NAGVMQNPRHLVRRRGQEARLRCSPMKGHSHVYWYRQLPEEGLKFMVYLQKENIIDESGMPKERFSAEFPKEGPSILRIQQVVRGDSAAYFCASSPPAGGSGNTIYFGEGSWLTVV.

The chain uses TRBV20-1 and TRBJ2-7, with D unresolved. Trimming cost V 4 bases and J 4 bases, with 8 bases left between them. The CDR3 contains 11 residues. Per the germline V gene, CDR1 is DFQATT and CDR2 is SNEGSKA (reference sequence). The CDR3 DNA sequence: TGCAGTGCTATTGGAGATTACGAGCAGTACTTC. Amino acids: CSAIGDYEQYF.

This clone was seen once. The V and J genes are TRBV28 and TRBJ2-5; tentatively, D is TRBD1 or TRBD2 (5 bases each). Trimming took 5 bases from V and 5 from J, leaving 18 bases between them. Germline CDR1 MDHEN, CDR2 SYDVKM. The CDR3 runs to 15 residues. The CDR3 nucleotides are TGTGCCAGCAGTCCGACAGCCCCGAGGGAGGAGACCCAGTACTTC. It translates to CASSPTAPREETQYF.

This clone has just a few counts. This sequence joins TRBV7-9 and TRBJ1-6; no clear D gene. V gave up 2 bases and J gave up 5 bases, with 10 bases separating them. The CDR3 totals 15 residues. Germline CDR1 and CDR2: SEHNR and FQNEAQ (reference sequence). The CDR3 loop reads CASSLSWANNSPLHF. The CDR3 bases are TGTGCCAGCAGCTTATCGTGGGCAAATAATTCACCCCTCCACTTT.

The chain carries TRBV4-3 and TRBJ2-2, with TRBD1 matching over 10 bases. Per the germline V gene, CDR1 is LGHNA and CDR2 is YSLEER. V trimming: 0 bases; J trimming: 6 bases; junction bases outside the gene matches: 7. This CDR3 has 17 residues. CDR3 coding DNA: TGCGCCAGCAGCCAAGATCTGACGACAGGGGGCCCCGGGGAGCTGTTTTTT. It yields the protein CASSQDLTTGGPGELFF.

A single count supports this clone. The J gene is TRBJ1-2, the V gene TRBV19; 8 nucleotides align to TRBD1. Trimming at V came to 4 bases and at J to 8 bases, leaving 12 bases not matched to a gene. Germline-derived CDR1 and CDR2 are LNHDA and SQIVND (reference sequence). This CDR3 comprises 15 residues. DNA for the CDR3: TGTGCCAGTAGTAGCCCTCCGTCAGGGGGCCGCGGCTACACCTTC. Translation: CASSSPPSGGRGYTF. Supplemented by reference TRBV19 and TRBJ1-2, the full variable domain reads DGGITQSPKYLFRKEGQNVTLSCEQNLNHDAMYWYRQDPGQGLRLIYYSQIVNDFQKGDIAEGYSVSREKKESFPLTVTSAQKNPTAFYLCASSSPPSGGRGYTFGSGTRLTVV.

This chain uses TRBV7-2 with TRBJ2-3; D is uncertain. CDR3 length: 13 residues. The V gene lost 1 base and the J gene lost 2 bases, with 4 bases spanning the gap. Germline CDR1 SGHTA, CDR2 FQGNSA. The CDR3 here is CASSLDPTDTQYF. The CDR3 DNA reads TGTGCCAGCAGCTTAGACCCCACAGATACGCAGTATTTT.

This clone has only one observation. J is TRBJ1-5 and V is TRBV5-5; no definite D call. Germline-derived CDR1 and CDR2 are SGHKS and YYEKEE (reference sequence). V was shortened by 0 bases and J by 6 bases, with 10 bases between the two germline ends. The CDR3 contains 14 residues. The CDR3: CASSLDPGGQPQHF. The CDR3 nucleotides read TGTGCCAGCAGCTTGGACCCAGGCGGTCAGCCCCAGCATTTT.

CDR3 nucleotides: TGTGCCAGCAGCGTACCCGAAGGGGGGAGGGGTTGGTCCTACGAGCAGTACTTC. It translates to CASSVPEGGRGWSYEQYF. The rearrangement uses TRBV9 and TRBJ2-7, with a possible D match to TRBD2 (7 bases). The V end was cut by 1 base, the J end by 1 base, with 21 bases between. The germline gives CDR1 SGDLS, CDR2 YYNGEE. The length of the CDR3 is 18 residues.

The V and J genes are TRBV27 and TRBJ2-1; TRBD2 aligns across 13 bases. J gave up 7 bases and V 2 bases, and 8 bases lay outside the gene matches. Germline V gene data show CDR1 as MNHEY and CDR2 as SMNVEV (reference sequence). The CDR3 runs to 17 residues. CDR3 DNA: TGTGCCAGCAGTTTAACTAGCGGGAGGGCCGGCACTAATGAGCAGTTCTTC. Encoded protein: CASSLTSGRAGTNEQFF.

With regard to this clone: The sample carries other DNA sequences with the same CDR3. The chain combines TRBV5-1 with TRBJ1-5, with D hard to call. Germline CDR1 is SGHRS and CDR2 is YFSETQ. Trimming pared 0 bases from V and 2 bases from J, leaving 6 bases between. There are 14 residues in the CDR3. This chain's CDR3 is CASSLDPGNQPQHF. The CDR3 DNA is TGCGCCAGCAGCTTGGATCCTGGCAATCAGCCCCAGCATTTT.

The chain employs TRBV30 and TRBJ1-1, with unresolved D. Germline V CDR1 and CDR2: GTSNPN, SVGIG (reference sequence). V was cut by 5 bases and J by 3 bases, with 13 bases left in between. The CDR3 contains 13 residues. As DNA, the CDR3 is TGTGCCTGGGAAAAAAACTGGGACACTGAAGCTTTCTTT. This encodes CAWEKNWDTEAFF.

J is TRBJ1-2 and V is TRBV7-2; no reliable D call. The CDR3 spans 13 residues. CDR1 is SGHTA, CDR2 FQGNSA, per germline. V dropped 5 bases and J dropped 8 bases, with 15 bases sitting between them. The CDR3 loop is CASSLREPGGYTF. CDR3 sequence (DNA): TGTGCCAGCAGCCTAAGGGAACCCGGGGGCTACACCTTC.

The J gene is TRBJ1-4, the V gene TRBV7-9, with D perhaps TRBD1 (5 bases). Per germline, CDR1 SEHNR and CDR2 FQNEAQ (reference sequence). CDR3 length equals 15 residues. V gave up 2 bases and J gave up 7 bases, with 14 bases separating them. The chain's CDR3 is CASSLPRGSGEKLFF. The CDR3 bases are TGTGCCAGCAGCTTACCGAGGGGATCGGGTGAAAAACTGTTTTTT.

The CDR3 here is CASRDVGPNQPQHF. In nucleotides, the CDR3 is TGCGCCAGCAGGGATGTGGGGCCCAATCAGCCCCAGCATTTT. The chain links TRBV5-1 to TRBJ1-5; tentatively, D is TRBD1 (5 bases). Trimming pared 5 bases from V and 3 bases from J, leaving 12 bases between. CDR1 and CDR2 from the germline V gene are SGHRS and YFSETQ. The CDR3 has 14 amino acids.

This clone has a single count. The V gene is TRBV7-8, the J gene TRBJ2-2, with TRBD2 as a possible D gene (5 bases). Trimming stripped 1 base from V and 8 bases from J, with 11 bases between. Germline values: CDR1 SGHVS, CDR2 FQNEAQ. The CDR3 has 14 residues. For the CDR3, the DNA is TGTGCCAGCAGCTTAGATGGAGGAACAGGGGAGCTGTTTTTT. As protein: CASSLDGGTGELFF.

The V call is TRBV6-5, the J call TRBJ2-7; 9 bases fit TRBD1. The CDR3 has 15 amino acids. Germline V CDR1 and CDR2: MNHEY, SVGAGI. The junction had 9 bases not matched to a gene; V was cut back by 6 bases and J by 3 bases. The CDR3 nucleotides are TGTGCCAGCAGCGATCCCGGGACAGGGAGCTACGAGCAGTACTTC. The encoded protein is CASSDPGTGSYEQYF.

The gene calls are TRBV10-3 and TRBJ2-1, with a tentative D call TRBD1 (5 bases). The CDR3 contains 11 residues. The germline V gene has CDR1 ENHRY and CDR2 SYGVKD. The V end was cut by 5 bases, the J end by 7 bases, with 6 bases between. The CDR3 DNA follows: TGTGCCATCAGTTCAGGGAATGAGCAGTTCTTC. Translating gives CAISSGNEQFF.

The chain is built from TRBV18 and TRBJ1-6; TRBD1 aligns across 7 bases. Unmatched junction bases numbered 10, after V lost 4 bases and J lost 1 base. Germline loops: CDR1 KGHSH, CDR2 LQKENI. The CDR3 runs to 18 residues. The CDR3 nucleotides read TGTGCCAGCTCACTTGCGGACAGGCGGTATTCCTATAATTCACCCCTCCACTTT. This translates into CASSLADRRYSYNSPLHF. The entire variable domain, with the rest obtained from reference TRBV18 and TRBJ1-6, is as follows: NAGVMQNPRHLVRRRGQEARLRCSPMKGHSHVYWYRQLPEEGLKFMVYLQKENIIDESGMPKERFSAEFPKEGPSILRIQQVVRGDSAAYFCASSLADRRYSYNSPLHFGNGTRLTVT.

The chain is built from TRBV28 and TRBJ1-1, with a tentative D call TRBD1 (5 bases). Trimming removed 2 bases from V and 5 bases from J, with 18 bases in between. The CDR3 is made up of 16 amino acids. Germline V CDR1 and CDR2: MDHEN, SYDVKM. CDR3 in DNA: TGTGCCAGCAGTTTAATACCTTCGGGGGTAAGGACTGAAGCTTTCTTT. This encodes CASSLIPSGVRTEAFF. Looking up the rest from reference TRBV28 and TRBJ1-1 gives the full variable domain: DVKVTQSSRYLVKRTGEKVFLECVQDMDHENMFWYRQDPGLGLRLIYFSYDVKMKEKGDIPEGYSVSREKKERFSLILESASTNQTSMYLCASSLIPSGVRTEAFFGQGTRLTVV.

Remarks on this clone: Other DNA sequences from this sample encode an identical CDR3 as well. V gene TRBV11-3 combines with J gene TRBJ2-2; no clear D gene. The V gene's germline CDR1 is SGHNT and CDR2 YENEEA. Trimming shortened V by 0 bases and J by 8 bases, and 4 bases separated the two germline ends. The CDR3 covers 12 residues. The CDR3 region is CASSLDTGELFF. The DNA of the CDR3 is TGTGCCAGCAGCTTAGATACTGGGGAGCTGTTTTTT.

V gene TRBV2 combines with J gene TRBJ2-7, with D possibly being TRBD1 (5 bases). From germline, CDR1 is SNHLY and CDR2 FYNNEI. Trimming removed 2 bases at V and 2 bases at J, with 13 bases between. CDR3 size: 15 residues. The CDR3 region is CASSETAGITYEQYF. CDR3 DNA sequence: TGTGCCAGCAGTGAAACGGCAGGGATAACCTACGAGCAGTACTTC.

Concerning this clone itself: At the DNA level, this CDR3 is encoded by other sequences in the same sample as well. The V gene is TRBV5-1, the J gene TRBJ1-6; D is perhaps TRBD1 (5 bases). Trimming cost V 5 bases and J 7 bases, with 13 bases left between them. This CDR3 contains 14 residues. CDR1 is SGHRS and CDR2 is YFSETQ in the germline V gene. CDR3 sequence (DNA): TGCGCCAGCAGTCTGGATACAGGCAATTCACCCCTCCACTTT. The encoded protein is CASSLDTGNSPLHF.

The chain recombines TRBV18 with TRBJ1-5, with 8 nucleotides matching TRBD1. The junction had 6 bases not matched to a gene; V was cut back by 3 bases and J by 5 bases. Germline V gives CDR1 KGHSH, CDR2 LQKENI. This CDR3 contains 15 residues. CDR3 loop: CASSPAPGGYQPQHF. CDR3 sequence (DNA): TGTGCCAGCTCACCCGCCCCAGGGGGCTATCAGCCCCAGCATTTT.

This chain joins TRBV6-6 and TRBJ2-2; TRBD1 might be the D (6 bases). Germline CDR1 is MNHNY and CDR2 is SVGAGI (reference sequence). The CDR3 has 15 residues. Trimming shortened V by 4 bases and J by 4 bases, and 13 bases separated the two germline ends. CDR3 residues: CASSFLQGSTGELFF. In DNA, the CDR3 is TGTGCCAGCAGTTTCCTGCAGGGGTCCACCGGGGAGCTGTTTTTT.